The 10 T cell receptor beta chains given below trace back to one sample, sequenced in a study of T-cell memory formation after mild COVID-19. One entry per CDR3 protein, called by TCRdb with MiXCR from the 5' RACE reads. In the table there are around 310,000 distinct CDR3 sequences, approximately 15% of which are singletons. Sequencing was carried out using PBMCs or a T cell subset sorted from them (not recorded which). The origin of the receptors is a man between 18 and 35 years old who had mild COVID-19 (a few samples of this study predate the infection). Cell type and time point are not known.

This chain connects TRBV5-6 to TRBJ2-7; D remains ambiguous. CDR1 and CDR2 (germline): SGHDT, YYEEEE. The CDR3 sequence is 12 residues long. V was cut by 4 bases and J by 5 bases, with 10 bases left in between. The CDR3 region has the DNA TGTGCCAGCAGCGCGCTGGTTCACGAGCAGTACTTC. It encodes CASSALVHEQYF.

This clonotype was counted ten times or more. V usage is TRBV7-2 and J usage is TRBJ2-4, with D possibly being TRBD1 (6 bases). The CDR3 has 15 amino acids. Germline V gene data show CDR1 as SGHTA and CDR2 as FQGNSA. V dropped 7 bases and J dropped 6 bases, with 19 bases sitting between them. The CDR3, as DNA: TGTGCCAGCACCTCCGGGACAACGAACGTAAACATTCAGTACTTC. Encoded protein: CASTSGTTNVNIQYF.

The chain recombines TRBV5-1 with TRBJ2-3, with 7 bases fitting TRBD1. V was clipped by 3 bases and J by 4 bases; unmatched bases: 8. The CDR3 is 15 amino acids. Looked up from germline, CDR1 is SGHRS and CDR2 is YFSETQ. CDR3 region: CASSYGDRDPDTQYF. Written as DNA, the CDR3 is TGCGCCAGCAGCTATGGCGACAGGGATCCAGATACGCAGTATTTT.

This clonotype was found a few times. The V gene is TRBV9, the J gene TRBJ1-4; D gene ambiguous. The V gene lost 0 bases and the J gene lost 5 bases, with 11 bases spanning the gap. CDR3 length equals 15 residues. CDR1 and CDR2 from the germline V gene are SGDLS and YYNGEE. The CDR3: CASSVAQEPNEKLFF. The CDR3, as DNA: TGTGCCAGCAGCGTAGCCCAAGAACCGAATGAAAAACTGTTTTTT.

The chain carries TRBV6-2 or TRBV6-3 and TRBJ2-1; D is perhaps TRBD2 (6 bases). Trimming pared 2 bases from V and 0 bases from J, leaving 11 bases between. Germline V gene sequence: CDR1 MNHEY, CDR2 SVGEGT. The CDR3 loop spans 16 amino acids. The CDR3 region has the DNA TGTGCCAGCAGTTACGAGGGACTTGGCTCCTACAATGAGCAGTTCTTC. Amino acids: CASSYEGLGSYNEQFF.

For the CDR3, the DNA is TGCGCCAGCAGCCAAGTTGGGTTCTCTGGAAACACCATATATTTT. Protein: CASSQVGFSGNTIYF. The chain employs TRBV4-1 and TRBJ1-3; D is undetermined. The germline gives CDR1 MGHRA, CDR2 YSYEKL. CDR3 length: 15 residues. V dropped 1 base and J dropped 0 bases, with 7 bases sitting between them.

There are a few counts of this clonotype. In DNA, the CDR3 is TGTGCCAGCAGCGACGGACAGGGATACGAGCAGTACGTC. Protein: CASSDGQGYEQYV. The chain couples TRBV6-2 or TRBV6-3 to TRBJ2-7, with TRBD1 matching 8 bases. CDR1 and CDR2 (germline): MNHEY, SVGEGT. The CDR3 runs to 13 residues. The trim removed 6 bases at V and 4 bases at J, leaving 5 bases unmatched.

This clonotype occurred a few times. The CDR3 DNA follows: TGCAGTGCTAGGTCCGTTAGAAGGGGGGGACGGACCTACAATGAGCAGTTCTTC. This gives the protein CSARSVRRGGRTYNEQFF. This chain links TRBV20-1 with TRBJ2-1; D possibly corresponds to TRBD2 (7 bases). V was clipped by 3 bases and J by 2 bases, with 23 bases between them. CDR1 is DFQATT and CDR2 is SNEGSKA in the germline V gene (reference sequence). The CDR3 consists of 18 residues.

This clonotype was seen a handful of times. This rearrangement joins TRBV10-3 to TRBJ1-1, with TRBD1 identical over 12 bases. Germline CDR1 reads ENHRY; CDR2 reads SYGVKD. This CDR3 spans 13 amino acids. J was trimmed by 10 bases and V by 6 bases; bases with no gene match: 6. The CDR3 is CAISRDRGHGAFF. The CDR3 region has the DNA TGTGCCATCAGCCGGGACAGGGGGCATGGAGCTTTCTTT.

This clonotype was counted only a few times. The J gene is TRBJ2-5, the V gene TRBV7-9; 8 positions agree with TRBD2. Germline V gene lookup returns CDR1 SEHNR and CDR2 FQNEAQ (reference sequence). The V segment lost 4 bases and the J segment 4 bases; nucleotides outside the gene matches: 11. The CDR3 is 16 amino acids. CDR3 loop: CASSSTPVAGRETQYF. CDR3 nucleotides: TGTGCCAGCAGCTCGACCCCGGTAGCGGGGAGAGAGACCCAGTACTTC.